The rows below give T cell receptor beta chains drawn from one sample of a study of cytomegalovirus exposure and HLA in healthy donors. TCRdb's copy holds only in-frame clones and misses some; the assay was immunoSEQ multiplex PCR. Altogether roughly 100,000 clones are present, 70% being singletons, with the ten largest covering around 9.9%. Specimen: PBMCs. All receptors come from a man in his forties in good health and CMV-seropositive. The CDR3 runs from the conserved cysteine through the conserved F or W. Each record gives: J gene, V gene, D gene, clone size, CDR3 protein, CDR3 DNA. D genes are given only for firm matches. Expanded clones are given a class, and other clones once, few, many or no size at all.

j_call: TRBJ1-3
v_call: TRBV28
d_call: NA
clone_size: few
cdr3_aa: CASSVQSRDTIYF
cdr3_nt: TGTGCCAGCAGTGTCCAGAGCAGGGACACCATATATTTT

j_call: TRBJ2-3
v_call: TRBV5-1
d_call: NA
clone_size: few
cdr3_aa: CASSLGPGGMTADTQYF
cdr3_nt: TGCGCCAGCAGCTTGGGTCCCGGGGGAATGACGGCAGATACGCAGTATTTT

j_call: TRBJ2-5
v_call: TRBV9
d_call: NA
clone_size: NA
cdr3_aa: CASSVDPVIQETQYF
cdr3_nt: TGTGCCAGCAGCGTAGACCCGGTAATTCAAGAGACCCAGTACTTC

j_call: TRBJ2-1
v_call: TRBV16
d_call: NA
clone_size: few
cdr3_aa: CASSLGQSNYNEQFF
cdr3_nt: TGTGCCAGCAGCCTAGGACAGTCCAATTACAATGAGCAGTTCTTC

j_call: TRBJ2-5
v_call: TRBV7-9
d_call: NA
clone_size: NA
cdr3_aa: CASSLDSQETQYF
cdr3_nt: TGTGCCAGCAGCCTAGACAGCCAAGAGACCCAGTACTTC

j_call: TRBJ1-2
v_call: TRBV6-5
d_call: TRBD1
clone_size: few
cdr3_aa: CASSSSGTGSNYGYTF
cdr3_nt: TGTGCCAGCAGTTCCTCCGGGACAGGTTCCAACTATGGCTACACCTTC

j_call: TRBJ2-5
v_call: TRBV12-5
d_call: NA
clone_size: few
cdr3_aa: CASGPEGRETQYF
cdr3_nt: TGTGCTAGTGGCCCGGAGGGACGGGAGACCCAGTACTTC

j_call: TRBJ1-1
v_call: TRBV5-4
d_call: NA
clone_size: once
cdr3_aa: CASSSGTPEAFF
cdr3_nt: TGTGCCAGCAGCTCGGGGACACCTGAAGCTTTCTTT

j_call: TRBJ1-5
v_call: TRBV4-1
d_call: TRBD1
clone_size: few
cdr3_aa: CASSQDPTGGNNQPQHF
cdr3_nt: TGCGCCAGCAGCCAAGACCCGACAGGGGGAAACAATCAGCCCCAGCATTTT

j_call: TRBJ1-4
v_call: TRBV30
d_call: TRBD1
clone_size: NA
cdr3_aa: CAWSTRGQGGLNEKLFF
cdr3_nt: TGTGCCTGGAGTACCCGAGGACAGGGGGGATTGAATGAAAAACTGTTTTTT

j_call: TRBJ1-1
v_call: TRBV5-4
d_call: NA
clone_size: NA
cdr3_aa: CASSLVPHRENTEAFF
cdr3_nt: TGTGCCAGCAGCTTGGTACCGCACAGAGAGAACACTGAAGCTTTCTTT

j_call: TRBJ2-7
v_call: TRBV27
d_call: TRBD2
clone_size: few
cdr3_aa: CATKGTSGSYEQYF
cdr3_nt: TGTGCCACCAAGGGAACTAGCGGGAGTTACGAGCAGTACTTC

j_call: TRBJ2-7
v_call: TRBV7-8
d_call: TRBD2
clone_size: NA
cdr3_aa: CASSLGLASLSEQYF
cdr3_nt: TGTGCCAGCAGCTTAGGACTAGCGTCTTTGTCCGAGCAGTACTTC

j_call: TRBJ1-4
v_call: TRBV6-1
d_call: TRBD1
clone_size: few
cdr3_aa: CASSEADRVGEKLFF
cdr3_nt: TGTGCCAGCAGTGAAGCGGACAGGGTGGGGGAAAAACTGTTTTTT

j_call: TRBJ1-4
v_call: TRBV7-2
d_call: TRBD1
clone_size: once
cdr3_aa: CASSLAAGTGNEKLFF
cdr3_nt: TGTGCCAGCAGCTTAGCGGCGGGGACAGGGAATGAAAAACTGTTTTTT

j_call: TRBJ2-5
v_call: TRBV7-3
d_call: TRBD1
clone_size: NA
cdr3_aa: CASSLNRGETQYF
cdr3_nt: TGTGCCAGCAGCCTAAACAGGGGTGAGACCCAGTACTTC

j_call: TRBJ2-3
v_call: TRBV4-1
d_call: TRBD1
clone_size: NA
cdr3_aa: CASSLPQGASTDTQYF
cdr3_nt: TGCGCCAGCAGCCTCCCACAGGGGGCGAGCACAGATACGCAGTATTTT

j_call: TRBJ2-7
v_call: TRBV13
d_call: TRBD1
clone_size: NA
cdr3_aa: CASSFQGQGFHEQYF
cdr3_nt: TGTGCCAGCAGCTTCCAGGGACAGGGTTTCCACGAGCAGTACTTC

j_call: TRBJ2-7
v_call: TRBV7-9
d_call: TRBD1
clone_size: few
cdr3_aa: CASSLGQGATYEQYF
cdr3_nt: TGTGCCAGCAGCTTAGGGCAGGGGGCCACCTACGAGCAGTACTTC

j_call: TRBJ1-3
v_call: TRBV30
d_call: NA
clone_size: NA
cdr3_aa: CAWAGRRTGSGNTIYF
cdr3_nt: TGTGCCTGGGCGGGACGACGGACTGGCTCTGGAAACACCATATATTTT

j_call: TRBJ1-5
v_call: TRBV9
d_call: NA
clone_size: NA
cdr3_aa: CASSVVLASHF
cdr3_nt: TGTGCCAGCAGCGTAGTCTTAGCTTCCCATTTT